This is a list of T cell receptor beta chains from one sample in a study of CD8+ T cells in alopecia areata. Sequencing used immunoSEQ multiplex PCR; TCRdb keeps in-frame clones, though not all of them. The sample has 100,000 to 150,000 clones; 49% are singletons. Sequencing was performed on CD8+ T cells sorted from blood, taken at week 0. The receptors come from a human donor with alopecia areata. Both conserved end residues are part of each CDR3. D genes are given only for firm matches. The size entry is marked missing in some rows and otherwise reads once, few, many or a size class.

d_call	clone_size	v_call	j_call	cdr3_aa	cdr3_nt
TRBD1	.	TRBV7-7	TRBJ2-7	CASSPGQGLHEQYF	TGTGCTAGCAGCCCTGGACAGGGGCTCCACGAGCAGTACTTC
.	once	TRBV4-1	TRBJ2-1	CASSQEGFELSYNEQFF	TGCGCCAGCAGCCAAGAAGGCTTCGAACTCTCCTACAATGAGCAGTTCTTC
.	.	TRBV21-1	TRBJ2-7	CASSWTGRNEQYF	TGTGCCAGCAGCTGGACAGGGAGGAACGAGCAGTACTTC
.	few	TRBV7-9	TRBJ2-5	CASSSFLEGAVPQETQYF	TGTGCCAGCAGCTCCTTCTTGGAGGGGGCAGTACCCCAAGAGACCCAGTACTTC
.	.	TRBV23-1	TRBJ1-5	CASSQYCGRKPYSNQPQHF	TGCGCCAGCAGTCAATACTGTGGCCGAAAGCCATATAGCAATCAGCCCCAGCATTTT
.	many	TRBV6-4	TRBJ2-1	CASSLGFGASSSYNEQFF	TGTGCCAGCAGTTTAGGGTTCGGGGCTTCGAGCTCCTACAATGAGCAGTTCTTC
TRBD2	.	TRBV19	TRBJ2-1	CASSIGTGGGYNEQFF	TGTGCCAGTAGTATAGGAACCGGCGGGGGGTACAATGAGCAGTTCTTC
.	few	TRBV27	TRBJ2-6	CASSLGSGSGANVLTF	TGTGCCAGCAGTTTGGGGAGTGGCTCTGGGGCCAACGTCCTGACTTTC
TRBD1	few	TRBV29-1	TRBJ1-1	CSVKDRRGVMNTEAFF	TGCAGCGTTAAGGACAGGAGGGGCGTAATGAACACTGAAGCTTTCTTT
TRBD2	.	TRBV4-3	TRBJ2-2	CASAKRLGGGSTGELFF	TGCGCCAGCGCCAAAAGGTTGGGGGGAGGGAGCACCGGGGAGCTGTTTTTT
.	.	TRBV29-1	TRBJ2-1	CSSEGTPYNEQFF	TGCAGCTCCGAAGGGACACCCTACAATGAGCAGTTCTTC
TRBD1	.	TRBV13	TRBJ2-2	CASSSGQRTGELFF	TGTGCCAGCAGCTCGGGACAGCGCACCGGGGAGCTGTTTTTT
.	.	TRBV27	TRBJ1-2	CASSLQALVDRENGYTF	TGTGCCAGCAGTTTACAAGCCTTGGTTGATCGAGAGAATGGCTACACCTTC
TRBD1	few	TRBV10-3	TRBJ1-4	CAISESEQGEKLFF	TGTGCCATCAGTGAGTCCGAACAGGGGGAAAAACTGTTTTTT
TRBD1	.	TRBV29-1	TRBJ2-2	CSVRYRGQGANTGELFF	TGCAGCGTACGATACCGCGGACAGGGAGCGAACACCGGGGAGCTGTTTTTT
.	few	TRBV7-9	TRBJ2-1	CASSPHIGQGYNEQFF	TGTGCCAGCAGCCCCCATATTGGGCAGGGCTACAATGAGCAGTTCTTC
.	.	TRBV9	TRBJ1-2	CASSVGGGNYGYTF	TGTGCCAGCAGCGTAGGGGGAGGCAACTATGGCTACACCTTC
TRBD2	.	TRBV7-9	TRBJ2-3	CASSILAGGTDTQYF	TGTGCCAGCAGTATACTAGCGGGGGGAACAGATACGCAGTATTTT
.	.	TRBV11-2	TRBJ2-3	CASSLDWRGTDTQYF	TGTGCCAGCAGCTTAGATTGGCGGGGCACAGATACGCAGTATTTT
.	.	TRBV27	TRBJ2-7	CASSLIGGADYEQYF	TGTGCCAGCAGTCTCATCGGGGGCGCAGACTACGAGCAGTACTTC
.	few	TRBV4-1	TRBJ2-4	CASSQKWGAGNIQYF	TGCGCCAGCAGCCAAAAGTGGGGGGCGGGAAACATTCAGTACTTC
TRBD2	.	TRBV6-5	TRBJ2-2	CASNPSGGPGELFF	TGTGCCAGCAATCCTAGCGGGGGGCCTGGGGAGCTGTTTTTT
.	.	TRBV27	TRBJ2-1	CASSSPLWNNEQFF	TGTGCCAGCAGTTCCCCGTTATGGAACAATGAGCAGTTCTTC
TRBD1	.	TRBV5-6	TRBJ2-7	CASSIGTVNSYEQYF	TGTGCCAGCAGCATAGGGACAGTCAACTCCTACGAGCAGTACTTC
.	few	TRBV4-2	TRBJ1-1	CASSQVGLNTEAFF	TGTGCCAGCAGCCAAGTGGGATTGAACACTGAAGCTTTCTTT
.	few	TRBV12-5	TRBJ1-1	CASGRGGTEAFF	TGTGCTAGTGGACGGGGGGGCACTGAAGCTTTCTTT
.	.	TRBV6-5	TRBJ1-3	CASSGTVRGNTIYF	TGTGCCAGCAGCGGTACAGTGCGCGGAAACACCATATATTTT
.	.	TRBV15	TRBJ1-2	CAVGGAEGGYTF	TGTGCCGTGGGGGGAGCCGAAGGCGGCTACACCTTC